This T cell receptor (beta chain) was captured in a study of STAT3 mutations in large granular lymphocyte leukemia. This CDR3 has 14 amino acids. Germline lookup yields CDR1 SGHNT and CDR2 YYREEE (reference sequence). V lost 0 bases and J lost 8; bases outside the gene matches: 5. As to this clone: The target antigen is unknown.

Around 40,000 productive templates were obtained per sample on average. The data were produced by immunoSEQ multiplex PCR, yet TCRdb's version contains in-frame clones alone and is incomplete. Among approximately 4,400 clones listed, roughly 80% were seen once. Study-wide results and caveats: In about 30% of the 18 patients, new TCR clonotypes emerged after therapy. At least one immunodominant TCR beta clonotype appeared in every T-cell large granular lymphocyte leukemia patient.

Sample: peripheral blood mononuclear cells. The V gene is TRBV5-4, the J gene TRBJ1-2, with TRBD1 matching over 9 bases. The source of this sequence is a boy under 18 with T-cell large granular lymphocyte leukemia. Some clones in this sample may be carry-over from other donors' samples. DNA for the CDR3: TGTGCCAGCAGCTTGGACAGGGGGCCGTGGGGCTACACCTTC. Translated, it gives CASSLDRGPWGYTF.